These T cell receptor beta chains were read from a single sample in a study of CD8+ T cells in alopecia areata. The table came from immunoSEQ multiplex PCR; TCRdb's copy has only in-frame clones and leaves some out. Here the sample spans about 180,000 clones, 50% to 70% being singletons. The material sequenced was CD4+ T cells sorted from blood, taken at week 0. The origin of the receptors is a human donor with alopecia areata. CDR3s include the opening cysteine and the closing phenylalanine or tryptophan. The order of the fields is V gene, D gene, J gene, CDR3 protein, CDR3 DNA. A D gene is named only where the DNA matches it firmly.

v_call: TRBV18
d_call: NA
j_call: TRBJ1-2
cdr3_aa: CASSPIQGNYGYTF
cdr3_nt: TGTGCCAGCTCACCAATCCAGGGGAACTATGGCTACACCTTC

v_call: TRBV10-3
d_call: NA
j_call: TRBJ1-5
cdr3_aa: CAISDSPPEPQHF
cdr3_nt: TGTGCCATCAGTGACTCCCCGCCCGAGCCCCAGCATTTT

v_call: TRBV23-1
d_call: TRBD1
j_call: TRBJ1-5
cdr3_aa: CASSQCRTGFSGNQPQHF
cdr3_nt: TGCGCCAGCAGTCAATGCAGGACAGGGTTTTCGGGCAATCAGCCCCAGCATTTT

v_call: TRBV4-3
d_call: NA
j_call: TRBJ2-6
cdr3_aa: CASSQGVPGANVLTF
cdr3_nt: TGCGCCAGCAGCCAAGGCGTCCCTGGGGCCAACGTCCTGACTTTC

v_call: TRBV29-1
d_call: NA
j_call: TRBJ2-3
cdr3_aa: CSVEGFVNTDTQYF
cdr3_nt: TGCAGCGTTGAGGGATTCGTGAACACAGATACGCAGTATTTT

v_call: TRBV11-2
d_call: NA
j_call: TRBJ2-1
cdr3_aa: CASSLGMGAYNEQFF
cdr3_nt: TGTGCCAGCAGCTTAGGTATGGGGGCTTACAATGAGCAGTTCTTC

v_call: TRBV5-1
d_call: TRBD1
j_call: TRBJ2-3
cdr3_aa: CASSSRGTGVTDTQYF
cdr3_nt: TGCGCCAGCAGCTCGAGGGGGACAGGGGTCACAGATACGCAGTATTTT

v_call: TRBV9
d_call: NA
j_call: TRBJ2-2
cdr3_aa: CASSVRDTHTGELFF
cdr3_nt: TGTGCCAGCAGCGTCCGGGACACACACACCGGGGAGCTGTTTTTT

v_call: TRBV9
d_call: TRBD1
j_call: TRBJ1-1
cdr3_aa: CASSGRTGPSEAFF
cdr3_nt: TGTGCCAGCAGCGGACGGACAGGGCCATCTGAAGCTTTCTTT

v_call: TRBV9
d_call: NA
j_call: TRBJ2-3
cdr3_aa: CASSVGRAVTDTQYF
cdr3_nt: TGTGCCAGCAGCGTAGGCCGAGCGGTCACAGATACGCAGTATTTT

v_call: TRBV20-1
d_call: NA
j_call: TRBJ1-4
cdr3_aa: CSAFDEKLFF
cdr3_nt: TGCAGTGCCTTCGATGAAAAACTGTTTTTT

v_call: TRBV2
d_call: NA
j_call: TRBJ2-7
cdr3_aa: CASSRRGSDYEQYF
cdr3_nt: TGTGCCAGCAGTCGCCGGGGTAGCGACTACGAGCAGTACTTC

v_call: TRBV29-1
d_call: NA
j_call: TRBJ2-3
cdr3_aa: CSAESNPTDTQYF
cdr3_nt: TGCAGCGCAGAATCCAACCCCACAGATACGCAGTATTTT

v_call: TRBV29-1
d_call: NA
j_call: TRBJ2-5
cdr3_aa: CSVGTPQETQYF
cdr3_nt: TGCAGCGTTGGGACGCCCCAAGAGACCCAGTACTTC

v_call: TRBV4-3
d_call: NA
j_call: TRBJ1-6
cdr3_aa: CASSRQQGPNSPLHF
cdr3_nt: TGCGCCAGCAGCCGCCAACAGGGCCCTAATTCACCCCTCCACTTT